This is a list of T cell receptor beta chains from one sample in a study of blood T cells in healthy people across ages. TCRdb fed the 5' RACE reads into MiXCR, producing one record per CDR3 protein. The sample has roughly 930,000 distinct CDR3 sequences; roughly 52% are singletons. Source material: blood. The receptors were sampled from a man aged 25-45 years in good health. Both conserved end residues are part of each CDR3. A D gene is named only where the DNA matches it firmly. For some rows the clone size is stated as once, few or many, or as a class when expanded; others skip it.

-	few	TRBV27	TRBJ2-5	TGTGCCAGCAGTCCCTTCCGTGGGGGGAGCCAAGAGACCCAGTACTTC	CASSPFRGGSQETQYF
-	-	TRBV7-3	TRBJ1-1	TGTGCCAGCAGCTCGGGGGACACCTCAAACACTGAAGCTTTCTTT	CASSSGDTSNTEAFF
-	-	TRBV27	TRBJ1-6	TGTGCCAGCAGTTTCACGCAGGACTCACCCCTCCACTTT	CASSFTQDSPLHF
-	once	TRBV7-8	TRBJ2-3	TGTGCCAGCAGCTTAGCGGGGGCGGGGGTAGATACGCAGTATTTT	CASSLAGAGVDTQYF
-	-	TRBV7-3	TRBJ1-2	TGTGCCAGCAGCCTTACCAAAGACAGGACGGATGGCTACACCTTC	CASSLTKDRTDGYTF
TRBD2	-	TRBV4-2	TRBJ2-3	TGTGCCAGCAGAGATCGGGTAGCGGGGGACACAGATACGCAGTATTTT	CASRDRVAGDTDTQYF
-	-	TRBV7-2	TRBJ1-1	TGTGCCAGCAGCTTGACCCCGGGACAATCTGAAGCTTTCTTT	CASSLTPGQSEAFF
-	many	TRBV6-5	TRBJ1-2	TGTGCCAGCAGTTACCACGGGACATTACGTACTAACTATGGCTACACCTTC	CASSYHGTLRTNYGYTF
TRBD1	many	TRBV13	TRBJ2-5	TGTGCCAGCAGCCTGCGGACAGGGGAGTCCCAAGAGACCCAGTACTTC	CASSLRTGESQETQYF
-	-	TRBV25-1	TRBJ2-1	TGTGCCAGCAGTGATTACAGGGCGGGCAATGAGCAGTTCTTC	CASSDYRAGNEQFF
-	many	TRBV29-1	TRBJ2-7	TGCAGCGCCGCGACAGATACCTACGAGCAGTACTTC	CSAATDTYEQYF
-	-	TRBV12-3/TRBV12-4	TRBJ2-7	TGTGCCAGCAGCAAGAAGACTGGGGCCTACGAGCAGTACTTC	CASSKKTGAYEQYF
TRBD1	few	TRBV20-1	TRBJ1-1	TGCAGTGCTAGAGAAGCGACAGGGGTGGGGGGAGCTTTCTTT	CSAREATGVGGAFF
-	-	TRBV12-3/TRBV12-4	TRBJ1-1	TGTGCCAGCAGTTTAGGTAGTGGACCGAACACTGAAGCTTTCTTT	CASSLGSGPNTEAFF
-	-	TRBV11-2	TRBJ2-3	TGTGCCAGCAGCTTAGATAGGTACGGAGGTACGCAGTATTTT	CASSLDRYGGTQYF
-	-	TRBV5-1	TRBJ1-1	TGCGCCAGCAGCTTGTTGCCGGTAAACACTGAAGCTTTCTTT	CASSLLPVNTEAFF
-	-	TRBV27	TRBJ2-4	TGTGCCAGCAGCTATAGCAGGGGAAGGCAGTACTTC	CASSYSRGRQYF
TRBD1	many	TRBV6-5	TRBJ2-3	TGTGCCAGCAGTTACGTGGGGCAGGGGGACACAGATACGCAGTATTTT	CASSYVGQGDTDTQYF
-	-	TRBV7-8	TRBJ2-1	TGTGCCAGCAGCTCCCGACGGAACAATGAGCAGTTCTTC	CASSSRRNNEQFF
-	-	TRBV6-1	TRBJ2-3	TGTGCCAGTCAGCAGGGGGGGTCGGTAGATACGCAGTATTTT	CASQQGGSVDTQYF
-	-	TRBV3-1	TRBJ1-5	TGTGCCAGCAGTCGCGATTCAGGTAATCAGCCCCAGCATTTT	CASSRDSGNQPQHF
-	many	TRBV21-1	TRBJ2-1	TGTGCCAGCAGCAAAGTTACGTGGAGAAAGCCTTCCTACAATGAGCAGTTCTTC	CASSKVTWRKPSYNEQFF
TRBD2	-	TRBV6-5	TRBJ2-5	TGTGCCAGCAGTTACGTCGGCGGGAGACCCGCAGGGACCCAGTACTTC	CASSYVGGRPAGTQYF
-	-	TRBV20-1	TRBJ1-5	TGCAGTGCTGGCTTATATAGCAATCAGCCCCAGCATTTT	CSAGLYSNQPQHF
-	few	TRBV27	TRBJ2-7	TGTGCCAGCTGGTCCGAGGATCCCTACGAGCAGTACTTC	CASWSEDPYEQYF
TRBD1	-	TRBV5-5	TRBJ2-1	TGTGCCAGCAGCTGGGGACAGAGCTCCTACGATGAGCAGTTCTTC	CASSWGQSSYDEQFF
TRBD1	-	TRBV10-3	TRBJ1-1	TGTGCCATCAGTGAAAACGAGACAGGGGCTGAAGCTTTCTTT	CAISENETGAEAFF
TRBD1	many	TRBV10-3	TRBJ2-7	TGTGCCATCAGTCCGGGACAGGGTATCCACTACGAGCAGTACTTC	CAISPGQGIHYEQYF
-	few	TRBV6-5	TRBJ2-3	TGTGCCAGCAGCATCCGGGGGAGCACAGATACGCAGTATTTT	CASSIRGSTDTQYF
TRBD1	few	TRBV28	TRBJ2-7	TGTGCCAGCAGTCGGACAGGGGGCCACGAGCAGTACTTC	CASSRTGGHEQYF
-	-	TRBV4-2	TRBJ1-2	TGTGCCAGCAGCCACGAGGGCCTGAGTTATGGCTACACCTTC	CASSHEGLSYGYTF
TRBD2	-	TRBV7-2	TRBJ2-1	TGTGCCAGCAGCTTAGTGTCGGGTCGGGGGGGCAATGAGCAGTTCTTC	CASSLVSGRGGNEQFF
-	-	TRBV7-7	TRBJ2-7	TGTGCTAGCAGCCAAGGGGCCATAGGCGTTTACGAGCAGTACTTC	CASSQGAIGVYEQYF
-	-	TRBV5-5	TRBJ1-1	TGTGCCAGCAGCTTGGCCGCTTCGAGAAACATGAACACTGAAGCTTTCTTT	CASSLAASRNMNTEAFF
-	-	TRBV25-1	TRBJ1-5	TGTGCCAGCAGTGAAGGAGGGAACAATCAGCCCCAGCATTTT	CASSEGGNNQPQHF
-	-	TRBV12-3/TRBV12-4	TRBJ1-2	TGTGCCAGCAGTTTAATAGGCAGAAACTATGGCTACACCTTC	CASSLIGRNYGYTF
-	-	TRBV2	TRBJ1-6	TGTGCCAGCATCTGGGGGGGGCAAGATTCACCCCTCCACTTT	CASIWGGQDSPLHF
-	-	TRBV20-1	TRBJ1-2	TGCAGTGCTAGCGGCAGCTATGGCTACACCTTC	CSASGSYGYTF
TRBD1	-	TRBV12-3/TRBV12-4	TRBJ1-2	TGTGCCAGCAGCCGCATAACAGGGGTCTATGGCTACACCTTC	CASSRITGVYGYTF
-	-	TRBV6-6	TRBJ2-3	TGTGCCAGCCTCAGCACCACTAACACAGATACGCAGTATTTT	CASLSTTNTDTQYF
-	-	TRBV6-6	TRBJ1-1	TGTGCCAGCAGTTTCTTACAGTTACTGAACACTGAAGCTTTCTTT	CASSFLQLLNTEAFF
-	-	TRBV7-2	TRBJ2-1	TGTGCCAGCAGCTTATTCGCCCAGGGCCATGAGCAGTTCTTC	CASSLFAQGHEQFF